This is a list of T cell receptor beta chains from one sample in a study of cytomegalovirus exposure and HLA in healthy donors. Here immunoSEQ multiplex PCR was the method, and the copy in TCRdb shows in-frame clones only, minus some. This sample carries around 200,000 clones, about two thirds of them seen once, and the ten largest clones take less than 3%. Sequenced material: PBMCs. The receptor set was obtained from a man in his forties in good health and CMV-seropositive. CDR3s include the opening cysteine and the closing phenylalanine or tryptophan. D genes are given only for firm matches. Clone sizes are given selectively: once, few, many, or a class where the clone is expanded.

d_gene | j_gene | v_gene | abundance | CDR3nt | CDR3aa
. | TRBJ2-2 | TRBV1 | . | TGCACCAGCAGCCAAGATGGACTAGCGGGGGGACCCGGGGAGCTGTTTTTT | CTSSQDGLAGGPGELFF
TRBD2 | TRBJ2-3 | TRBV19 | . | TGTGCCAGTAGTTCTAGCGGCCCCCGGGATACGCAGTATTTT | CASSSSGPRDTQYF
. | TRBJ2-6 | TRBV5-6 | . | TGTGCCAGCACCCACGGTCCAGGGCTTATAGGGGCCAACGTCCTGACTTTC | CASTHGPGLIGANVLTF
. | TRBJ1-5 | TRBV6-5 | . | TGTGCCAGCAGTAAACAGGGTGGCAGCAATCAGCCCCAGCATTTT | CASSKQGGSNQPQHF
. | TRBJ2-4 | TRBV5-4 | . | TGTGCCAGCAGCTTGGGCAGGGAAAACATTCAGTACTTC | CASSLGRENIQYF
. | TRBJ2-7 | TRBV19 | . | TGTGCCAGTAGTCCTCCGGGGAAGTCCTACGAGCAGTACTTC | CASSPPGKSYEQYF
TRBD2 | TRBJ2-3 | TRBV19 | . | TGTGCCAGTCTCCCGCGGGGGGCCCCGCCGGATACGCAGTATTTT | CASLPRGAPPDTQYF
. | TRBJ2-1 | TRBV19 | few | TGTGCCAGTAGTATCCAGGGTGGATCCTACAATGAGCAGTTCTTC | CASSIQGGSYNEQFF
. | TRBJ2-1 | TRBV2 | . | TGTGCCAGCACCGGGGAGCGGAACAATGAGCAGTTCTTC | CASTGERNNEQFF
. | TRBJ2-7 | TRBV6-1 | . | TGTGCCAGCAGCTTAACAGGGTACCACTCCTACGAGCAGTACTTC | CASSLTGYHSYEQYF
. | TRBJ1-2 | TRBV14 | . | TGTGCCAGCAGCCCTGCTGGGGCCTTTGGTGGCTACACCTTC | CASSPAGAFGGYTF
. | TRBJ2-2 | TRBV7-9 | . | TGTGCCAGCAGACTGTCAACCGGGGAGCTGTTTTTT | CASRLSTGELFF
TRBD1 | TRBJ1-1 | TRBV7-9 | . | TGTTCCAGCAGCTTCCCTTTAGGAGGGGGCCTTAATGAAGCTTTCTTT | CSSSFPLGGGLNEAFF
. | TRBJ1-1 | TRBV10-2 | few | TGCGCCAGCACTGACTCCCCAGCTTTCTTT | CASTDSPAFF
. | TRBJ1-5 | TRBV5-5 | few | TGTGCCAGCAGTTTGGACCGGAATCAGCCCCAGCATTTT | CASSLDRNQPQHF
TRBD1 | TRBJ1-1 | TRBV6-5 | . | TGTGCCAGCAGTTTCAAGACAGGGGGAACTGAAGCTTTCTTT | CASSFKTGGTEAFF
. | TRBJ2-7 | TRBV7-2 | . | TGTGCCAGCAGCCGGCGGGGACTTTCGTACGAGCAGTACTTC | CASSRRGLSYEQYF
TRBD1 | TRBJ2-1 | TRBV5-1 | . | TGCGCCAGCAGCTTGATGACAGGGGTGGGGGAGCAGTTCTTC | CASSLMTGVGEQFF
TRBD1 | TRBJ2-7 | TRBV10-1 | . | TGCGCCAGCAGATACAGGACAGGCCGCTCCTACGAGCAGTACTTC | CASRYRTGRSYEQYF
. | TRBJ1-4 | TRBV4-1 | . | TGCGCCAGCAGCCAAGGTTATCAGGAAAAACTGTTTTTT | CASSQGYQEKLFF
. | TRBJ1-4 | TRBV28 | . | TGTGCCAGCAGTACCTCCGGGACACCTGAAAAACTGTTTTTT | CASSTSGTPEKLFF
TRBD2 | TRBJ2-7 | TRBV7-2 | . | TGTGCCAGCAGCTCGAGCGGGGTTAGCTCCTACGAGCAGTACTTC | CASSSSGVSSYEQYF
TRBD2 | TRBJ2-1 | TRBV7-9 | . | TGTGCCAGCAGCCCCAGGACTAGCGGGGCCAACAATGAGCAGTTCTTC | CASSPRTSGANNEQFF
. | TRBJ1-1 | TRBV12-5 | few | TGTGCTAGTGGTTTTGCAGGGGCACCTGAAGCTTTCTTT | CASGFAGAPEAFF
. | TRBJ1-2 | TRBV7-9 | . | TGTGCCAGCTCCCCGGGATCGGGGACTACTAGGGATGGCTACACCTTC | CASSPGSGTTRDGYTF
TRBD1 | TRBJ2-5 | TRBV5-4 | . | TGTGCCAGCAGCTCGGGGACAGGGGACGAGACCCAGTACTTC | CASSSGTGDETQYF
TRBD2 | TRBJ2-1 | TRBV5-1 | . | TGCGCCAGCAGCTTGGAGAGCGGGGTGACCTACAATGAGCAGTTCTTC | CASSLESGVTYNEQFF
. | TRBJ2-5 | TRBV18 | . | TGTGCCAGCTCACCAGGTCCGCGGGGAGAGACCCAGTACTTC | CASSPGPRGETQYF
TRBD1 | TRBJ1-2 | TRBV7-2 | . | TGTGCCAGCAGCTTCAAGGGGGCCGGTGGCTACACCTTC | CASSFKGAGGYTF
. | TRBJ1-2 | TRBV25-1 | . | TGTGCCAGCAGTGACATACGGGAACCCTTCTCCTATGGCTACACCTTC | CASSDIREPFSYGYTF
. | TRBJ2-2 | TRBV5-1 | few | TGCGCCAGCAGCAAGAGCGGATACACCGGGGAGCTGTTTTTT | CASSKSGYTGELFF
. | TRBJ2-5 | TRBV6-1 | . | TGTGCCAGCAGTGAAGACGGGGAGACCCAGTACTTC | CASSEDGETQYF
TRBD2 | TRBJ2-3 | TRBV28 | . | TGTGCCAGCAGCCCGCTAGCGGGGGGGACGAATACGCAGTATTTT | CASSPLAGGTNTQYF
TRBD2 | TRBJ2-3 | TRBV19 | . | TGTGCCAGTCGGGGGCGGGGGGCCACAGATACGCAGTATTTT | CASRGRGATDTQYF
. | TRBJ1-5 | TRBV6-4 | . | TGTGCCAGCAGTGACTCGAGGGTTTCTGGACAGCCCCAGCATTTT | CASSDSRVSGQPQHF
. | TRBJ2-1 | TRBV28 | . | TGTGCCAGCACCGGCCCGGGTAACTCGCTGTACAATGAGCAGTTCTTC | CASTGPGNSLYNEQFF
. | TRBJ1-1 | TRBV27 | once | TGTGCCAGCGGAAGTTCGACCCAGGGTTGGAACACTGAAGCTTTCTTT | CASGSSTQGWNTEAFF
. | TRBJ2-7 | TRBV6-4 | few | TGTGCCAGCATCCCCCAGTCGGCGGCTGACCGCGGGGTCTCCTACGAGCAGTACTTC | CASIPQSAADRGVSYEQYF
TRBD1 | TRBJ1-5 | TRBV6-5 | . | TGTGCCAGCAGTCGGGGGACAGGTACTAACCAGCCCCAGCATTTT | CASSRGTGTNQPQHF